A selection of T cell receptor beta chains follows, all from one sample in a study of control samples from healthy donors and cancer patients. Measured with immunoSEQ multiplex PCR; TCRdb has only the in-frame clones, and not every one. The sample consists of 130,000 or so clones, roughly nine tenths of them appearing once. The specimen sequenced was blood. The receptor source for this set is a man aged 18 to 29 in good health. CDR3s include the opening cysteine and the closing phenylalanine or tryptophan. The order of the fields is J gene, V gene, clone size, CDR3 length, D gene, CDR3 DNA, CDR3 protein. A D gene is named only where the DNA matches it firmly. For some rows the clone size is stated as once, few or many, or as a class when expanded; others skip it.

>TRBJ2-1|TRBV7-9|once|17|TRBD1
TGTGCCAGCAGCTCACAGAGGACAGGGAGGTCCTACAATGAGCAGTTCTTC
CASSSQRTGRSYNEQFF
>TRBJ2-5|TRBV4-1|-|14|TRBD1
TGCGCCAGCAGCCTTGACAGGGGAGTCGAGACCCAGTACTTC
CASSLDRGVETQYF
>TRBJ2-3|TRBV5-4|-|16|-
TGTGCCAGCAGCTTGGAAGGAGGGTACCTTGGGGTTACGCAGTATTTT
CASSLEGGYLGVTQYF
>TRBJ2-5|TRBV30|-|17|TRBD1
TGTGCCTGGAGTGCAGGTGGGACAGGGGGTCAACAAGAGACCCAGTACTTC
CAWSAGGTGGQQETQYF
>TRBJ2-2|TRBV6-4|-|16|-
TGTGCCAGCAGTCCCAACCGGGACTCAATTCCCGGGGAGCTGTTTTTT
CASSPNRDSIPGELFF
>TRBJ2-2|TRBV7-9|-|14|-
TGTGCCAGCAGCACAAGGACAAGTACCGGGGAGCTGTTTTTT
CASSTRTSTGELFF
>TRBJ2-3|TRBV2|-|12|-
TGTGCCAGCCGCAAACTCACAGATACGCAGTATTTT
CASRKLTDTQYF
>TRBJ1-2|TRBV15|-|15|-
TGTGCCACCAGCAGAGATCGCGCAGATAACTATGGCTACACCTTC
CATSRDRADNYGYTF
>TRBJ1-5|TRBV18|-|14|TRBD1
TGTGCCAGCTCACCATCCGACAGGGAACAACCCCAGCATTTT
CASSPSDREQPQHF
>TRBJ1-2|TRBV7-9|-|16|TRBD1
TGTGCCAGCAGCTTAGCCGACAGACAGGGGGCTTATGGCTACACCTTC
CASSLADRQGAYGYTF
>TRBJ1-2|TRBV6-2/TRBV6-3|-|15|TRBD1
TGTGCCAGCAGTTACCCAACAGGGGGCAAATATGGCTACACCTTC
CASSYPTGGKYGYTF
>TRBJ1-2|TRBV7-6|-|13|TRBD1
TGTGCCAGCAGCCAGACCGGGACAGATGGCTACACCTTC
CASSQTGTDGYTF
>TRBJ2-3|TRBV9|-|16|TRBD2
TGTGCCAGCAGCGTTCGGGACGGCGGGGGTACAGATACGCAGTATTTT
CASSVRDGGGTDTQYF
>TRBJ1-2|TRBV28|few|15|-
TGTGCCAGCAGTTTATCCATAGCGGGGCCAGGGGGCTACACCTTC
CASSLSIAGPGGYTF
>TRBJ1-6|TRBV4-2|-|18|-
TGTGCCAGCAGCCAAGAGGGTCCGGGTTCAGGGGCTAATTCACCCCTCCACTTT
CASSQEGPGSGANSPLHF
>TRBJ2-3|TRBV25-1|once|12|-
TGTGCCAGCAAACGGGGAGGAGATACGCAGTATTTT
CASKRGGDTQYF
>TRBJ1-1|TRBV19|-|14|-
TGTGCCAGTAGACATCGGGACTGGAACACTGAAGCTTTCTTT
CASRHRDWNTEAFF
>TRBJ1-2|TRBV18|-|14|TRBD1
TGTGCCAGCTCGCCGGACAGGGAATACTATGGCTACACCTTC
CASSPDREYYGYTF
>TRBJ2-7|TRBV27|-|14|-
TGTGCCAGCAGGACCCCGGACGGCAACTACGAGCAGTACTTC
CASRTPDGNYEQYF
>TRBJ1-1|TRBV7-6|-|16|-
TGTGCCAGCAGCGGACGGCAGGGCCGCGGGAGCACTGAAGCTTTCTTT
CASSGRQGRGSTEAFF
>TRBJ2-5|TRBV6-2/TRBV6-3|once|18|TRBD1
TGTGCCAGCAGTTCCCGGACAGGGGAGCACCTATACCAAGAGACCCAGTACTTC
CASSSRTGEHLYQETQYF
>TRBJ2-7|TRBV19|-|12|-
TGTGCCAGTAGTACACAGGATACCGAGCAGTACTTC
CASSTQDTEQYF
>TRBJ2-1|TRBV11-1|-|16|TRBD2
TGTGCCAGCGGGAGCGGGGGGGTGAGCTCCTACAATGAGCAGTTCTTC
CASGSGGVSSYNEQFF
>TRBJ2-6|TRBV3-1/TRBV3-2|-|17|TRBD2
TGTGCCAGCAGCCCGCGGACTAGCGGCTCTGGGGCCAACGTCCTGACTTTC
CASSPRTSGSGANVLTF
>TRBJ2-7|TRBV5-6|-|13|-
TGTGCCAGCAGCACGGACGTCTCCTACGAGCAGTACTTC
CASSTDVSYEQYF
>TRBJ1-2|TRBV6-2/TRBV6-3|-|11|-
TGTGCCAGCAGTCCGCCTCCTGGCTACACCTTC
CASSPPPGYTF
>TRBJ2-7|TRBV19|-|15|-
TGTGCCAGTAGTCGCGACAGTTCCCTTTCCTACGAGCAGTACTTC
CASSRDSSLSYEQYF
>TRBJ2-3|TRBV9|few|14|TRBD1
TGTGCCAGCAGCCTCCAGGGGGAAGGGGATACGCAGTATTTT
CASSLQGEGDTQYF
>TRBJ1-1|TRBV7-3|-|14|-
TGTGCCAGCAGTCCCGGGACACCGAACACTGAAGCTTTCTTT
CASSPGTPNTEAFF
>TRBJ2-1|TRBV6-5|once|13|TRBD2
TGTGCCAGCAGAGATTTGACTAGCGGAGAGCAGTTCTTC
CASRDLTSGEQFF
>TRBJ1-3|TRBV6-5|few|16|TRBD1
TGTGCCAGCAGTTCCCCGGGACAGGGGGCTGGAAACACCATATATTTT
CASSSPGQGAGNTIYF
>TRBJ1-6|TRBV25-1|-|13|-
TGTGCCAGCAGTGCTGTACAGAATTCACCCCTCCACTTT
CASSAVQNSPLHF
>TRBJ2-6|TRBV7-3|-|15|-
TGTGCCAGCAGCTTAGGACGCTCTGGGGCCAACGTCCTGACTTTC
CASSLGRSGANVLTF
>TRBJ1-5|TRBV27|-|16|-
TGTGCCAGCAGTTCGAAACAACAGGGTAGCAATCAGCCCCAGCATTTT
CASSSKQQGSNQPQHF
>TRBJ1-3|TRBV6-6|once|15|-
TGTGCCAGCAGTCATTTCAGTAGCTCTGGAAACACCATATATTTT
CASSHFSSSGNTIYF
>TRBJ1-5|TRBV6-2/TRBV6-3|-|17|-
TGTGCCAGCAGTTACATCCCCGGGGGGCTGGGCAATCAGCCCCAGCATTTT
CASSYIPGGLGNQPQHF
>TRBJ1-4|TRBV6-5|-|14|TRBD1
TGTGCCAGCAGGGGACAGGCTACTAATGAAAAACTGTTTTTT
CASRGQATNEKLFF
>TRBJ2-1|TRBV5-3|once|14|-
TGTGCCAGAACCACGGGGGAGGTCCATAATGAGCAGTTCTTC
CARTTGEVHNEQFF
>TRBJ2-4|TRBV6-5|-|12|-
TGTGCCAGCAGCGGGTTTCAGGGTGGGGTTTACTTC
CASSGFQGGVYF
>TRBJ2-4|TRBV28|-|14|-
TGTGCCAGCAAGGGCAAGATCGGGAGTTACATTCAGTACTTC
CASKGKIGSYIQYF
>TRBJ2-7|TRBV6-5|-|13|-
TGTGCCAGCAGTTACCGACGGGACTACGAGCAGTACTTC
CASSYRRDYEQYF
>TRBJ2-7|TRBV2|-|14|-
TGTGCCAGCAGCCCCCCGGGGACACGCTACGAGCAGTACTTC
CASSPPGTRYEQYF
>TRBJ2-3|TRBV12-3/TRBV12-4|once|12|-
TGTGCCAGCAGCCGGCTGACAGATACGCAGTATTTT
CASSRLTDTQYF
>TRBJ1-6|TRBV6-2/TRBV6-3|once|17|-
TGTGCCAGCAGTTTACGGGACACCTCACTACATAATTCACCCCTCCACTTT
CASSLRDTSLHNSPLHF